Below, 29 T cell receptor beta chains from the same sample are listed, as sequenced in a study of T-cell memory formation after mild COVID-19. TCRdb called the 5' RACE reads again in MiXCR, with one record for every CDR3 protein. The sample contains roughly 370,000 distinct CDR3 sequences, 15% to 20% of which appear only once. The source material was PBMCs or a T cell subset sorted from them (not recorded which). The receptors stem from a man aged 18 to 30 who had mild COVID-19 (a few samples of this study predate the infection). Cell type and time point are not known.

The chain couples TRBV4-1 to TRBJ2-1, with TRBD1 matching over 8 bases. V trimming: 2 bases; J trimming: 9 bases; junction bases outside the gene matches: 18. The CDR3 has 18 residues. The V gene's germline CDR1 is MGHRA and CDR2 YSYEKL. The CDR3 region has the DNA TGCGCCAGCAGCCAACCTCGACAGGGGTTTCGGTTAATAGGTGAGCAGTTCTTC. It is translated as CASSQPRQGFRLIGEQFF.

The chain recombines TRBV7-9 with TRBJ2-5; tentative D call: TRBD1 (6 bases). There are 13 residues in the CDR3. Trimming pared 4 bases from V and 5 bases from J, leaving 11 bases between. Looked up from germline, CDR1 is SEHNR and CDR2 is FQNEAQ (reference sequence). The CDR3 here is CASSSGDSETQYF. In nucleotides, the CDR3 is TGTGCCAGCAGCTCAGGGGATTCGGAGACCCAGTACTTC.

The rearrangement uses TRBV18 and TRBJ2-4; 10 bases line up with TRBD1. This CDR3 has 14 amino acids. V lost 6 bases, J lost 5 bases, and 4 bases stayed unmatched. Germline V CDR1 and CDR2: KGHSH, LQKENI. This CDR3 is CASSETGGENIQYF. CDR3 bases: TGTGCCAGCTCCGAGACAGGGGGCGAAAACATTCAGTACTTC.

This clonotype was seen a handful of times. The chain has TRBV7-8 and TRBJ2-1; 7 nucleotides agree with TRBD1. Germline V gives CDR1 SGHVS, CDR2 FQNEAQ. The CDR3 extends over 14 amino acids. V lost 3 bases, J lost 6 bases, and 5 bases stayed unmatched. The CDR3 reads CASSFDRDSNEQFF. As DNA, the CDR3 is TGTGCCAGCAGCTTCGACCGGGACAGCAATGAGCAGTTCTTC.

The CDR3 spells CASSYYTGQQETQYF. The DNA of the CDR3 is TGTGCCAGCAGTTACTACACCGGGCAGCAAGAGACCCAGTACTTC. This chain links TRBV6-5 with TRBJ2-5; D unclear. Looked up from germline, CDR1 is MNHEY and CDR2 is SVGAGI. Trimming cost V 1 base and J 2 bases, with 11 bases left between them. There are 15 residues in the CDR3.

V is TRBV6-5 and J is TRBJ1-1; 11 positions agree with TRBD1. CDR1 and CDR2 (germline): MNHEY, SVGAGI. V shed 1 base, J shed 11 bases, and the junction held 6 bases outside the gene matches. This CDR3 contains 14 residues. This chain's CDR3 is CASSYFPRDRGAFF. CDR3 sequence (DNA): TGTGCCAGCAGTTACTTCCCCCGGGACAGGGGGGCTTTCTTT.

This clonotype was seen a handful of times. The rearrangement links TRBV5-6 to TRBJ2-1, with TRBD1 identical over 9 bases. Germline V gene sequence: CDR1 SGHDT, CDR2 YYEEEE. The V and J ends lost 3 bases and 9 bases, in that order; junction bases with no gene match: 16. The length of the CDR3 is 17 residues. CDR3 nucleotide sequence: TGTGCCAGCAGCTCTTCTTACCGGGACAGGGCTCTTGGTGAGCAGTTCTTC. It specifies CASSSSYRDRALGEQFF.

This rearrangement joins TRBV7-9 to TRBJ1-6; unclear D gene. This CDR3 comprises 17 residues. CDR1 and CDR2 from the germline V gene are SEHNR and FQNEAQ (reference sequence). V was trimmed by 1 base and J by 5 bases, leaving 15 bases between them. Written as DNA, the CDR3 is TGTGCCAGCAGCTTAGGGTCGACTGTTCCTGATAATTCACCCCTCCACTTT. Protein: CASSLGSTVPDNSPLHF.

CDR3 DNA: TGCGCCAGCAGCTCACTTCTACGCGAATCCACAGATACGCAGTATTTT. The encoded protein is CASSSLLRESTDTQYF. The chain employs TRBV4-3 and TRBJ2-3; D uncertain. V lost 5 bases and J lost 2, with 17 bases in between. The CDR3 runs 16 residues. CDR1 and CDR2 (germline): LGHNA, YSLEER.

The chain joins TRBV9 to TRBJ2-3; 7 bases map to TRBD2. The J segment lost 4 bases and the V segment lost 1 base, leaving 6 bases of the junction unmatched. In germline, CDR1 is SGDLS, CDR2 YYNGEE. This CDR3 spans 15 amino acids. CDR3 protein: CASSVRGLGPDTQYF. The CDR3 DNA sequence: TGTGCCAGCAGCGTACGAGGACTAGGACCAGATACGCAGTATTTT.

The genes are TRBV9 and TRBJ2-3; D is perhaps TRBD1 or TRBD2 (7 bases each). CDR1 is SGDLS and CDR2 is YYNGEE in the germline V gene. CDR3 length: 16 residues. V was pared by 1 base and J by 3 bases, with 15 bases between. The CDR3 sequence is CASSVWAQGGTDTQYF. In nucleotides, the CDR3 is TGTGCCAGCAGCGTATGGGCCCAGGGGGGGACAGATACGCAGTATTTT.

V and J are TRBV30 and TRBJ2-3; 13 bases align to TRBD2. The CDR3 is 16 amino acids. CDR1 and CDR2 from the germline V gene are GTSNPN and SVGIG (reference sequence). The ends lost 2 bases at V and 4 bases at J; junction bases unmatched: 6. CDR3 residues: CAWSQGLAGASDTQYF. CDR3 bases: TGTGCCTGGAGTCAAGGACTAGCGGGAGCCTCAGATACGCAGTATTTT. The full variable domain, its missing parts supplied by reference TRBV30 and TRBJ2-3, is SQTIHQWPATLVQPVGSPLSLECTVEGTSNPNLYWYRQAAGRGLQLLFYSVGIGQISSEVPQNLSASRPQDRQFILSSKKLLLSDSGFYLCAWSQGLAGASDTQYFGPGTRLTVL.

As DNA, the CDR3 is TGTGCCTGGGGCGGGGGGCCGCAAGAGACCCAGTACTTC. Translating it yields CAWGGGPQETQYF. This chain connects TRBV30 to TRBJ2-5; 8 nucleotides line up with TRBD2. Losses at the gene ends were 5 bases for V and 2 bases for J; bases not matched to a gene: 4. The CDR3 is made up of 13 amino acids. Germline V CDR1 and CDR2: GTSNPN, SVGIG (reference sequence).

The V and J genes are TRBV6-2 or TRBV6-3 and TRBJ2-7; 9 nucleotides line up with TRBD2. The CDR3 totals 15 residues. After removal of 7 bases from V and 3 bases from J, the junction contained 10 bases not matched to a gene. Germline-derived CDR1 and CDR2 are MNHEY and SVGEGT. CDR3 nucleotide sequence: TGTGCCAGCATTACGTCCCCAGCGGGGGGCTACGAGCAGTACTTC. Its protein is CASITSPAGGYEQYF.

This chain connects TRBV12-3 or TRBV12-4 to TRBJ1-1; possible D gene TRBD1, 5 bases. Trimming left V 7 bases short and J 1 base short, with 19 bases between. The CDR3 covers 16 residues. Here the CDR3 DNA reads TGTGCCAGCACCCCTGAGGGGCTTGGGTGGAACACTGAAGCTTTCTTT. Translating gives CASTPEGLGWNTEAFF.

This clonotype has a handful of counts. J is TRBJ1-1 and V is TRBV20-1; 9 nucleotides agree with TRBD1. Per germline, CDR1 DFQATT and CDR2 SNEGSKA (reference sequence). Germline trimming cut 2 bases from V and 3 bases from J; bases unmatched to any gene: 4. The CDR3 loop spans 14 amino acids. As DNA, the CDR3 is TGCAGTGCTAGACCGGGACAGGGAGACACTGAAGCTTTCTTT. It encodes CSARPGQGDTEAFF.

The chain recombines TRBV4-3 with TRBJ2-5, with 8 nucleotides matching TRBD2. The V segment lost 2 bases and the J segment 3 bases; nucleotides outside the gene matches: 17. CDR3 length equals 19 residues. Germline CDR1 LGHNA, CDR2 YSLEER. CDR3 in DNA: TGCGCCAGCAGCCAAAACGAGGGCTGGCCCCAGCGGGGGAAAGAGACCCAGTACTTC. This codes for CASSQNEGWPQRGKETQYF.

The rearrangement uses TRBV5-1 and TRBJ1-3; 9 bases are shared with TRBD1. The germline CDR1 and CDR2 sequences are SGHRS and YFSETQ. Trimming at V came to 7 bases and at J to 4 bases, leaving 3 bases not matched to a gene. This CDR3 spans 13 amino acids. This CDR3 reads CASATGGGNTIYF. The CDR3, as DNA: TGCGCCAGCGCAACAGGGGGCGGAAACACCATATATTTT.

This clonotype was counted only a few times. This CDR3 reads CASSEAGQGRLLRYNEQFF. CDR3 in DNA: TGTGCCAGCAGTGAAGCGGGACAGGGGAGGTTGTTGCGCTACAATGAGCAGTTCTTC. The rearrangement joins TRBV6-2 or TRBV6-3 to TRBJ2-1; 10 nucleotides agree with TRBD1. From germline, CDR1 is MNHEY and CDR2 SVGEGT. The length of the CDR3 is 19 residues. The V gene end was trimmed by 5 bases and the J gene end by 3 bases; junction bases not matched to a gene: 16.

This clonotype was picked up a small number of times. The J gene is TRBJ2-1, the V gene TRBV5-1; weak D call: TRBD1 (5 bases). The germline V gene has CDR1 SGHRS and CDR2 YFSETQ. The V gene lost 0 bases and the J gene lost 4 bases, with 14 bases spanning the gap. The CDR3 runs to 16 residues. The CDR3 sequence is CASSLEAAGPYNEQFF. The CDR3 nucleotides are TGCGCCAGCAGCTTGGAGGCGGCAGGGCCTTACAATGAGCAGTTCTTC.

This clonotype was counted between two and nine times. The rearrangement uses TRBV6-1 and TRBJ2-7; D not resolved. Deletions cut 8 bases from V and 3 bases from J, with 11 bases between. The CDR3 is 12 amino acids. CDR1 is MNHNS and CDR2 is SASEGT in the germline V gene. CDR3 nucleotide sequence: TGTGCCAGCGGGCGGTGGGGCTACGAGCAGTACTTC. Protein sequence: CASGRWGYEQYF.

This clonotype has just a few counts. J is TRBJ2-7 and V is TRBV6-5; D call uncertain. CDR3 length: 12 amino acids. V lost 5 bases to trimming and J lost 9 bases, with 14 bases between them. Germline loops: CDR1 MNHEY, CDR2 SVGAGI. As DNA, the CDR3 is TGTGCCAGCAGTCTCACCTCCGGGCTGCAGTACTTC. As protein: CASSLTSGLQYF.

This clonotype has more than one count but fewer than ten. The chain recombines TRBV6-2 or TRBV6-3 with TRBJ2-7; D is uncertain. Germline CDR1 and CDR2: MNHEY and SVGEGT. The V end lost 3 bases, the J end lost 0 bases, and 9 bases lay between the germline ends. The CDR3 totals 14 residues. Here the CDR3 reads CASSYLTVSYEQYF. The CDR3 coding sequence is TGTGCCAGCAGTTATTTAACGGTCTCCTACGAGCAGTACTTC.

V is TRBV4-1 and J is TRBJ1-2; D may be TRBD1 (6 bases). Germline CDR1 reads MGHRA; CDR2 reads YSYEKL. This CDR3 is built from 14 residues. Trimming left V 4 bases short and J 6 bases short, with 15 bases between. The CDR3 loop reads CASSLHWGADGYTF. The CDR3 region has the DNA TGCGCCAGCAGCCTCCATTGGGGGGCGGATGGCTACACCTTC.

The CDR3 nucleotides are TGTGCCAGCAGCCCGACTAGCGGGGGGGTTTGGAGTGAGCAGTTCTTC. Protein sequence: CASSPTSGGVWSEQFF. This chain links TRBV7-8 with TRBJ2-1; TRBD2 matches at 14 bases. V gave up 5 bases and J gave up 9 bases; unmatched junction bases: 9. CDR3 length equals 16 residues. Germline V gives CDR1 SGHVS, CDR2 FQNEAQ. The whole variable domain, filled in from reference TRBV7-8 and TRBJ2-1, reads GAGVSQSPRYKVAKRGQDVALRCDPISGHVSLFWYQQALGQGPEFLTYFQNEAQLDKSGLPSDRFFAERPEGSVSTLKIQRTQQEDSAVYLCASSPTSGGVWSEQFFGPGTRLTVL.

The genes are TRBV24-1 and TRBJ1-3; a weak D match, TRBD1 (5 bases). Per the germline V gene, CDR1 is KGHDR and CDR2 is SFDVKD. The ends were cut back, 5 bases at V and 0 bases at J, with 13 bases in the middle. The CDR3 covers 16 residues. The CDR3 DNA reads TGTGCCACCAGTGGGCCAAGGGGATTCTCTGGAAACACCATATATTTT. Translated: CATSGPRGFSGNTIYF.

The chain joins TRBV7-9 to TRBJ2-5; tentatively, D is TRBD1 (7 bases). This CDR3 comprises 14 residues. CDR1 is SEHNR, CDR2 FQNEAQ, per germline (reference sequence). Between the trimmed V and J ends, which lost 5 bases and 1 base, there was a span of 11 bases. This chain's CDR3 is CASSRGDSQETQYF. Here the CDR3 DNA reads TGTGCCAGCAGCAGGGGGGACAGCCAAGAGACCCAGTACTTC.

This clonotype appeared many times. The chain has TRBV7-3 and TRBJ1-1; D is uncertain. Germline V lookup: CDR1 SGHTA, CDR2 FQGTGA. V was shortened by 2 bases and J by 1 base, with 5 bases between the two germline ends. This CDR3 spans 13 amino acids. The CDR3 spells CASSLEANTEAFF. In DNA, the CDR3 is TGTGCCAGCAGCTTAGAAGCGAACACTGAAGCTTTCTTT.

This clonotype has a handful of counts. The genes are TRBV10-1 and TRBJ2-1; 9 bases align to TRBD2. The CDR3 extends over 14 amino acids. V gave up 5 bases and J gave up 9 bases; unmatched junction bases: 8. CDR1 and CDR2 from the germline V gene are WNHNN and SYGVQD (reference sequence). The CDR3 DNA sequence: TGCGCCAGCAGTAGTGGGACTAGCCTCGCTGAGCAGTTCTTC. Translation gives CASSSGTSLAEQFF.